Here is one TCR beta chain with its context. The antigen is unknown. These data come from a study of OX40 agonist ivuxolimab in advanced cancers. As for the study in general: Males comprised 70% to 85% of the group, whose mean age was around 62 years (range 23 to 79). Prior anti-PD-1, anti-PD-L1 or anti-CTLA-4 therapy did not bar entry, and approximately 40% had some. Regarding the study as a whole: Expansion of clones was among the lowest in partial responders at 0.1-3.0 mg/kg.

The CDR3 is 14 residues long. Germline-derived CDR1 and CDR2 are SGDLS and YYNGEE. V gave up 0 bases and J gave up 5 bases, with 11 bases separating them. Using immunoSEQ multiplex PCR, the repertoire was profiled, and TCRdb retains in-frame clones only, with some absent. The sample has approximately 60,000 clones; roughly 87% are singletons. The V and J genes are TRBV9 and TRBJ2-5; no reliable D call. Material: CD4+ or CD8+ T cells sorted from blood, obtained in a trial of the OX40 agonist ivuxolimab. The sequence came from an adult with an advanced solid tumor such as melanoma, head and neck, liver or kidney cancer. CDR3 region: CASSVVPSKETQYF. CDR3 coding DNA: TGTGCCAGCAGCGTAGTCCCTTCGAAGGAGACCCAGTACTTC.